The 4 T cell receptor beta chains listed next were all sequenced from one sample in a study of blood T cell repertoires in COVID-19. The repertoire was sequenced with immunoSEQ multiplex PCR; TCRdb's copy has only in-frame clones and lacks some. The sample contains just over 95,000 clones, 80% to 85% of which appear only once. Sequencing used peripheral blood. These TCRs come from a man in his sixties with acute or convalescent COVID-19.

The V gene is TRBV5-5, the J gene TRBJ1-1, with a weak D call TRBD1 (6 bases). The V end was cut by 0 bases, the J end by 4 bases, with 13 bases between. CDR1 is SGHKS, CDR2 YYEKEE, per germline (reference sequence). The CDR3 totals 15 residues. CDR3 protein: CASSLARGASTEAFF. CDR3 nucleotides: TGTGCCAGCAGCTTGGCTCGGGGGGCGAGCACTGAAGCTTTCTTT.

V and J are TRBV7-9 and TRBJ1-5; 7 bases are a match to TRBD1. V shed 5 bases and J 6 bases; nucleotides not matched to a gene: 10. Germline values: CDR1 SEHNR, CDR2 FQNEAQ (reference sequence). CDR3 size: 15 residues. The CDR3 region has the DNA TGTGCCAGCAGCGGGGGTACAGGGGTTCCTCAGCCCCAGCATTTT. This encodes CASSGGTGVPQPQHF. Full variable domain (rest looked up from reference TRBV7-9 and TRBJ1-5): DTGVSQNPRHKITKRGQNVTFRCDPISEHNRLYWYRQTLGQGPEFLTYFQNEAQLEKSRLLSDRFSAERPKGSFSTLEIQRTEQGDSAMYLCASSGGTGVPQPQHFGDGTRLSIL.

J is TRBJ2-1 and V is TRBV11-3; TRBD2 might be the D (6 bases). The germline V gene has CDR1 SGHNT and CDR2 YENEEA. The length of the CDR3 is 16 residues. Trimming removed 7 bases from V and 9 bases from J, with 25 bases in between. CDR3 residues: CASNKGGGPLQGEQFF. Here the CDR3 DNA reads TGTGCCAGCAATAAGGGAGGAGGACCGCTGCAAGGTGAGCAGTTCTTC. The whole variable domain, filled in from reference TRBV11-3 and TRBJ2-1, reads EAGVVQSPRYKIIEKKQPVAFWCNPISGHNTLYWYLQNLGQGPELLIRYENEEAVDDSQLPKDRFSAERLKGVDSTLKIQPAELGDSAVYLCASNKGGGPLQGEQFFGPGTRLTVL.

The chain recombines TRBV14 with TRBJ1-5; D gene ambiguous. The germline CDR1 and CDR2 sequences are SGHDN and FVKESK. CDR3 length: 18 amino acids. Trimming removed 8 bases from V and 5 bases from J, with 28 bases in between. The DNA of the CDR3 is TGTGCCAGCGCCCGGGTCGGAGCGGTAAGGAGGAGAGATCAGCCCCAGCATTTT. It translates to CASARVGAVRRRDQPQHF.